This TCR beta chain was identified during a study of cytomegalovirus exposure and HLA in healthy donors. Germline V CDR1 and CDR2: SGHTA, FQGTGA. The germline V and J ends were trimmed by 0 bases and 4 bases, with 13 bases remaining between them. The CDR3 extends over 15 amino acids. TCRdb's copy holds only in-frame clones and misses some; the assay was immunoSEQ multiplex PCR. Of about 74,000 clones in the sample, approximately 95% were seen once. Sample: PBMCs. The chain joins TRBV7-3 to TRBJ2-7; maybe TRBD2 (6 bases). The sequence was obtained from a man aged 18 to 35 in good health and CMV-seropositive. The CDR3 sequence is CASSLTAGTNYEQYF. CDR3 nucleotides: TGTGCCAGCAGCTTAACGGCGGGAACTAATTACGAGCAGTACTTC.